Sequencing of this T cell receptor (beta chain) was carried out in a study of tumor and adjacent non-tumor tissue in lung cancer. In the study overall: On average, productive TCRbeta reads reached a few million per sample. Notes on the study in general: Patients with more diverse tumor TCRs had worse survival. Normal lung showed higher cumulative top 100 clone frequency than tumor.

Concerning this clonotype: What it binds is not known. A much larger clone lies a single base off, so this may be a read error.

This sample's RNA came from whole unsorted tissue. This non-tumor lung sample came from over 3 cm beyond the tumor edge. Newly diagnosed lung cancer patients had thoracic surgery in China, August–late 2014, without prior chemotherapy. Trimming left V 2 bases short and J 2 bases short, with 16 bases between. CDR3 size: 16 residues. The library came from three nested PCR rounds adapted from ARM-PCR protocols. TCRdb re-analysed the multiplex PCR reads in MiXCR, keeping a single row per CDR3 protein. The table records approximately 68,000 distinct CDR3 sequences, around 76% of them present only once. Sequenced: distant non-tumor lung tissue. The V gene is TRBV23-1, the J gene TRBJ2-7; D might be TRBD2 (5 bases). TRBV23-1 is annotated as an ORF whose role is uncertain. This TCR was recovered from a man in his sixties with non-small cell lung cancer. As DNA, the CDR3 is TGCGCCAGCAGTCAAGCCCGGGAAAGCTTACCCTACGAGCAGTACTTC. Amino acids: CASSQARESLPYEQYF.